This is a list of T cell receptor beta chains from one sample in a study of T-cell reconstitution after alpha-beta-depleted transplantation in children. Each CDR3 protein is one row after TCRdb ran MiXCR on the PCR reads. Found here are over 150,000 distinct CDR3 sequences, 6.6% of them singletons; the top ten hold approximately 5.7%. The sequencing here drew on PBMCs, taken before TCRalphabeta/CD19-depleted stem cell transplant. These receptors came from a boy younger than 10 with acute lymphoblastic leukemia, due to receive a stem cell transplant. The CDR3 runs from the conserved cysteine through the conserved F or W. Each record gives: V gene, clone size, D gene, J gene, CDR3 protein, CDR3 DNA. D genes are given only for firm matches. The listing skips clone size in some rows; elsewhere it reads once, few, many or a size class.

V gene: TRBV5-5
clone size: many
D gene: -
J gene: TRBJ2-5
CDR3 protein: CASSLSSQRRSQETQYF
CDR3 DNA: TGTGCCAGCAGCTTGTCTTCCCAGCGCCGAAGCCAAGAGACCCAGTACTTC

V gene: TRBV7-2
clone size: many
D gene: -
J gene: TRBJ2-2
CDR3 protein: CASSLGVWSVVTGELFF
CDR3 DNA: TGTGCCAGCAGCTTAGGAGTGTGGTCAGTAGTAACCGGGGAGCTGTTTTTT

V gene: TRBV9
clone size: many
D gene: TRBD2
J gene: TRBJ2-7
CDR3 protein: CASSASGSTPYEQYF
CDR3 DNA: TGTGCCAGCAGCGCAAGCGGGAGCACTCCCTACGAGCAGTACTTC

V gene: TRBV7-9
clone size: -
D gene: -
J gene: TRBJ2-3
CDR3 protein: CASSFERGTDTQYF
CDR3 DNA: TGTGCCAGCAGCTTTGAGAGGGGCACAGATACGCAGTATTTT

V gene: TRBV11-2
clone size: -
D gene: -
J gene: TRBJ2-2
CDR3 protein: CASSLGLGTGHTGELFF
CDR3 DNA: TGTGCCAGCAGCTTAGGTCTCGGGACCGGACACACCGGGGAGCTGTTTTTT

V gene: TRBV27
clone size: many
D gene: -
J gene: TRBJ1-2
CDR3 protein: CASSRSPRDYGYTF
CDR3 DNA: TGTGCCAGCAGCCGCTCCCCCAGGGACTATGGCTACACCTTC

V gene: TRBV29-1
clone size: many
D gene: -
J gene: TRBJ2-3
CDR3 protein: CSVEENAADTQYF
CDR3 DNA: TGCAGCGTTGAAGAAAACGCGGCAGATACGCAGTATTTT

V gene: TRBV29-1
clone size: many
D gene: -
J gene: TRBJ2-2
CDR3 protein: CSVVRATGELFF
CDR3 DNA: TGCAGCGTTGTCAGGGCCACCGGGGAGCTGTTTTTT

V gene: TRBV12-3/TRBV12-4
clone size: many
D gene: -
J gene: TRBJ1-1
CDR3 protein: CASSGAAKNTEAFF
CDR3 DNA: TGTGCCAGCAGTGGTGCCGCAAAGAACACTGAAGCTTTCTTT

V gene: TRBV7-2
clone size: few
D gene: TRBD2
J gene: TRBJ2-1
CDR3 protein: CASTRAGDSYNEQFF
CDR3 DNA: TGTGCCAGCACACGCGCGGGGGACTCCTACAATGAGCAGTTCTTC

V gene: TRBV7-2
clone size: many
D gene: TRBD1
J gene: TRBJ2-2
CDR3 protein: CASSSPRQGLRSGELFF
CDR3 DNA: TGTGCCAGCAGCTCTCCCCGACAGGGCCTTCGTTCCGGGGAGCTGTTTTTT

V gene: TRBV2
clone size: many
D gene: -
J gene: TRBJ2-7
CDR3 protein: CASLSLHEQYF
CDR3 DNA: TGTGCCAGCCTAAGTCTCCACGAGCAGTACTTC

V gene: TRBV4-3
clone size: many
D gene: TRBD2
J gene: TRBJ2-3
CDR3 protein: CASSQATLAGGRDTQYF
CDR3 DNA: TGCGCCAGCAGCCAAGCCACCTTAGCGGGGGGGCGAGATACGCAGTATTTT

V gene: TRBV20-1
clone size: many
D gene: -
J gene: TRBJ2-5
CDR3 protein: CSAPTGTEKETQYF
CDR3 DNA: TGCAGTGCCCCAACCGGGACGGAGAAAGAGACCCAGTACTTC

V gene: TRBV6-2/TRBV6-3
clone size: -
D gene: -
J gene: TRBJ1-1
CDR3 protein: CASSYAHGNTEAFF
CDR3 DNA: TGTGCCAGCAGTTACGCACACGGGAACACTGAAGCTTTCTTT

V gene: TRBV29-1
clone size: many
D gene: -
J gene: TRBJ2-6
CDR3 protein: CSVDASGANVLTF
CDR3 DNA: TGCAGCGTTGATGCCTCTGGGGCCAACGTCCTGACTTTC

V gene: TRBV7-8
clone size: -
D gene: TRBD1
J gene: TRBJ2-2
CDR3 protein: CASSFGQGAAGELFF
CDR3 DNA: TGTGCCAGCAGCTTCGGGCAGGGGGCGGCCGGGGAGCTGTTTTTT

V gene: TRBV10-3
clone size: -
D gene: -
J gene: TRBJ2-3
CDR3 protein: CASRTGITDTQYF
CDR3 DNA: TGTGCCTCCAGGACGGGAATTACAGATACGCAGTATTTT

V gene: TRBV20-1
clone size: few
D gene: -
J gene: TRBJ1-5
CDR3 protein: CSARDGGSTGQPQHF
CDR3 DNA: TGCAGTGCTAGAGATGGGGGTTCCACGGGGCAGCCCCAGCATTTT

V gene: TRBV11-2
clone size: many
D gene: -
J gene: TRBJ2-2
CDR3 protein: CASSAGENTGELFF
CDR3 DNA: TGTGCCAGCAGCGCCGGAGAAAACACCGGGGAGCTGTTTTTT

V gene: TRBV12-3/TRBV12-4
clone size: many
D gene: TRBD1
J gene: TRBJ2-7
CDR3 protein: CASSHRDRDYEQYF
CDR3 DNA: TGTGCCAGCAGTCACCGGGACAGAGACTACGAGCAGTACTTC

V gene: TRBV28
clone size: many
D gene: TRBD2
J gene: TRBJ2-5
CDR3 protein: CASSYPTIRTSGGSETQYF
CDR3 DNA: TGTGCCAGCAGTTACCCTACAATTCGGACTAGCGGGGGTTCGGAGACCCAGTACTTC

V gene: TRBV4-3
clone size: few
D gene: -
J gene: TRBJ1-4
CDR3 protein: CASSQDRGHINEKLFF
CDR3 DNA: TGCGCCAGCAGCCAAGATCGGGGGCACATAAACGAAAAACTGTTTTTT

V gene: TRBV7-3
clone size: few
D gene: -
J gene: TRBJ1-1
CDR3 protein: CASSLTSLGTEAFF
CDR3 DNA: TGTGCCAGCAGCTTAACATCACTCGGCACTGAAGCTTTCTTT

V gene: TRBV12-3/TRBV12-4
clone size: many
D gene: -
J gene: TRBJ2-2
CDR3 protein: CASSLWRRELFF
CDR3 DNA: TGTGCCAGCAGTTTATGGCGTCGGGAGCTGTTTTTT

V gene: TRBV7-2
clone size: many
D gene: TRBD2
J gene: TRBJ2-2
CDR3 protein: CASSVGLAGTGELFF
CDR3 DNA: TGTGCCAGCAGCGTCGGACTAGCGGGAACCGGGGAGCTGTTTTTT

V gene: TRBV10-3
clone size: few
D gene: -
J gene: TRBJ1-1
CDR3 protein: CATQTVVNTEAFF
CDR3 DNA: TGTGCCACGCAAACAGTGGTGAACACTGAAGCTTTCTTT

V gene: TRBV6-2/TRBV6-3
clone size: -
D gene: -
J gene: TRBJ1-5
CDR3 protein: CASSYSPAWGDSNQPQHF
CDR3 DNA: TGTGCCAGCAGTTACTCTCCGGCCTGGGGTGATAGCAATCAGCCCCAGCATTTT

V gene: TRBV4-3
clone size: many
D gene: TRBD2
J gene: TRBJ2-3
CDR3 protein: CASSHRGRAVDTQYF
CDR3 DNA: TGCGCCAGCAGCCATCGCGGGAGGGCGGTAGATACGCAGTATTTT

V gene: TRBV4-1
clone size: -
D gene: -
J gene: TRBJ2-7
CDR3 protein: CASRGSGPLLF
CDR3 DNA: TGCGCCAGCCGGGGGTCTGGACCCCTCCTATTC

V gene: TRBV5-1
clone size: few
D gene: -
J gene: TRBJ1-5
CDR3 protein: CASSPGTEYSNQPQHF
CDR3 DNA: TGCGCCAGCAGCCCCGGGACGGAATATAGCAATCAGCCCCAGCATTTT

V gene: TRBV12-3/TRBV12-4
clone size: few
D gene: -
J gene: TRBJ2-3
CDR3 protein: CASLWDTDTQYF
CDR3 DNA: TGTGCCAGTCTTTGGGACACAGATACGCAGTATTTT

V gene: TRBV7-2
clone size: -
D gene: -
J gene: TRBJ1-5
CDR3 protein: CASSLGAGPQPQHF
CDR3 DNA: TGTGCCAGCAGCTTGGGGGCCGGACCACAGCCCCAGCATTTT

V gene: TRBV5-1
clone size: many
D gene: -
J gene: TRBJ2-1
CDR3 protein: CASSLTGYPNNEQFF
CDR3 DNA: TGCGCCAGCAGCTTGACAGGCTATCCTAATAATGAGCAGTTCTTC

V gene: TRBV10-3
clone size: few
D gene: TRBD2
J gene: TRBJ2-2
CDR3 protein: CAIQRGTGATGELFF
CDR3 DNA: TGTGCCATACAGCGGGGGACTGGGGCCACCGGGGAGCTGTTTTTT

V gene: TRBV29-1
clone size: many
D gene: -
J gene: TRBJ2-1
CDR3 protein: CSVEGEYGTQAYNEQFF
CDR3 DNA: TGCAGCGTTGAAGGGGAATACGGGACACAGGCCTACAATGAGCAGTTCTTC

V gene: TRBV7-2
clone size: -
D gene: TRBD2
J gene: TRBJ2-1
CDR3 protein: CASSRLAGGYGNEQFF
CDR3 DNA: TGTGCCAGCAGCCGACTAGCGGGGGGGTATGGCAATGAGCAGTTCTTC

V gene: TRBV7-6
clone size: many
D gene: -
J gene: TRBJ1-2
CDR3 protein: CASSLRRDYGYTF
CDR3 DNA: TGTGCCAGCAGCTTACGGAGGGACTATGGCTACACCTTC

V gene: TRBV5-1
clone size: few
D gene: -
J gene: TRBJ2-7
CDR3 protein: CASSLSPGPVADEQYF
CDR3 DNA: TGCGCCAGCAGCTTGTCGCCAGGACCGGTTGCGGACGAGCAGTACTTC

V gene: TRBV6-2/TRBV6-3
clone size: many
D gene: TRBD1
J gene: TRBJ2-4
CDR3 protein: CASSPPGTGAAKNIQYF
CDR3 DNA: TGTGCCAGCAGTCCCCCGGGGACAGGGGCAGCCAAAAACATTCAGTACTTC

V gene: TRBV2
clone size: many
D gene: -
J gene: TRBJ2-2
CDR3 protein: CASSPPRQAPGELFF
CDR3 DNA: TGTGCCAGCAGTCCTCCGAGACAGGCCCCCGGGGAGCTGTTTTTT

V gene: TRBV28
clone size: few
D gene: -
J gene: TRBJ2-7
CDR3 protein: CASSLGENEQYF
CDR3 DNA: TGTGCCAGCAGTTTAGGTGAGAACGAGCAGTACTTC

V gene: TRBV20-1
clone size: -
D gene: -
J gene: TRBJ2-7
CDR3 protein: CSGSLGQSSYEQYF
CDR3 DNA: TGCAGTGGGAGTCTCGGCCAAAGCTCCTACGAGCAGTACTTC

V gene: TRBV10-3
clone size: many
D gene: TRBD1
J gene: TRBJ1-2
CDR3 protein: CAISEGQGADGYTF
CDR3 DNA: TGTGCCATCAGTGAGGGGCAGGGGGCTGACGGCTACACCTTC

V gene: TRBV28
clone size: -
D gene: TRBD2
J gene: TRBJ2-1
CDR3 protein: CASSLWASGGYNEQFF
CDR3 DNA: TGTGCCAGCAGTTTATGGGCTAGCGGAGGATACAATGAGCAGTTCTTC

V gene: TRBV20-1
clone size: many
D gene: -
J gene: TRBJ2-7
CDR3 protein: CSARGGESYEQYF
CDR3 DNA: TGCAGTGCTAGAGGTGGGGAGTCCTACGAGCAGTACTTC

V gene: TRBV20-1
clone size: many
D gene: TRBD2
J gene: TRBJ2-1
CDR3 protein: CSARGWTSGSENEQFF
CDR3 DNA: TGCAGTGCTAGAGGTTGGACTAGCGGGAGCGAAAATGAGCAGTTCTTC

V gene: TRBV7-6
clone size: few
D gene: TRBD2
J gene: TRBJ2-7
CDR3 protein: CASSSGTSGGRNEQYF
CDR3 DNA: TGTGCCAGCAGCTCCGGCACTAGCGGGGGGAGGAACGAGCAGTACTTC

V gene: TRBV28
clone size: many
D gene: TRBD2
J gene: TRBJ2-2
CDR3 protein: CASSFSGGNTGELFF
CDR3 DNA: TGTGCCAGCAGCTTTAGCGGGGGGAACACCGGGGAGCTGTTTTTT

V gene: TRBV10-3
clone size: many
D gene: -
J gene: TRBJ2-7
CDR3 protein: CAISRRIRDGSSYEQYF
CDR3 DNA: TGTGCCATCAGTCGGCGTATAAGGGACGGTAGCTCCTACGAGCAGTACTTC

V gene: TRBV12-3/TRBV12-4
clone size: few
D gene: -
J gene: TRBJ2-1
CDR3 protein: CASKGGTDRSNEQFF
CDR3 DNA: TGTGCCAGCAAGGGTGGTACGGATCGTTCCAATGAGCAGTTCTTC

V gene: TRBV11-2
clone size: -
D gene: -
J gene: TRBJ2-4
CDR3 protein: CASSSPHEPSVAKNIQYF
CDR3 DNA: TGTGCCAGCAGCTCACCTCATGAGCCGTCCGTGGCCAAAAACATTCAGTACTTC